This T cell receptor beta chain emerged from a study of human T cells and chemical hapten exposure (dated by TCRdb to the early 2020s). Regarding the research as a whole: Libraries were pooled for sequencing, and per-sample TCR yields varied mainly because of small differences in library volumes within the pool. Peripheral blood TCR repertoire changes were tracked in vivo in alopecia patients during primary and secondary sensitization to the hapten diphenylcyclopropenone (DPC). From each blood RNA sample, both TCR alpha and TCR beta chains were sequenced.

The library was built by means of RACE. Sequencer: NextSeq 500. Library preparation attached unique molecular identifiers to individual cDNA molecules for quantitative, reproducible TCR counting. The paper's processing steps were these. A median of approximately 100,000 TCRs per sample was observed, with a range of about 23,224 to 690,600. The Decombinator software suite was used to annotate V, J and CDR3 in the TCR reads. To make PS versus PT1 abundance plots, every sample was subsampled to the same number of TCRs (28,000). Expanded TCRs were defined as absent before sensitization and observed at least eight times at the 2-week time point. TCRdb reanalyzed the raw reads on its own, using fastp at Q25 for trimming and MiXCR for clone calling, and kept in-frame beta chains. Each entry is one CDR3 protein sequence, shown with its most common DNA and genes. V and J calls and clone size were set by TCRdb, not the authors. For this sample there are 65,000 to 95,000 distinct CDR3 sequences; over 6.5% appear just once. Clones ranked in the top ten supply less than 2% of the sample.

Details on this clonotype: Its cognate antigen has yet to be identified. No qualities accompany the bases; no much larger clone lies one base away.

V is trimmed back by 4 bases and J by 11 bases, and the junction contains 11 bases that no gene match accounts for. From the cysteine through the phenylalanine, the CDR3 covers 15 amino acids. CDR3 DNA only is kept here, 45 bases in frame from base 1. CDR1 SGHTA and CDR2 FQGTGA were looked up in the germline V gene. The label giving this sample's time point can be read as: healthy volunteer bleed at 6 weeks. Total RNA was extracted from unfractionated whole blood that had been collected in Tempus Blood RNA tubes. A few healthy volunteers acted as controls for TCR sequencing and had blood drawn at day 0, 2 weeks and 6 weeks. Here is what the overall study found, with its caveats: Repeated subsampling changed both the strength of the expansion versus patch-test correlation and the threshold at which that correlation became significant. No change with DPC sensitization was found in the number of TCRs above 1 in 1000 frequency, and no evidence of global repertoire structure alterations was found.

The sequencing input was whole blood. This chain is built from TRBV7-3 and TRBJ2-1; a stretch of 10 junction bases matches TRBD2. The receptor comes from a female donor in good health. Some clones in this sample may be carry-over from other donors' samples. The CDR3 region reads CASSSSAGGALQQFF. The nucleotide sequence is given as TGTGCCAGCAGCTCCTCAGCGGGGGGGGCCCTCCAGCAGTTCTTC.